The 19 T cell receptor beta chains below come from one sample, sequenced in a study of cytomegalovirus exposure and HLA in healthy donors. TCRdb's copy holds only in-frame clones and misses some; the assay was immunoSEQ multiplex PCR. Among tens of thousands of clones, 94% were seen once, and the ten largest hold approximately 3%. Sequencing was done on a sample of PBMCs. Receptor source: a woman under 30 in good health and CMV-seropositive.

The J gene is TRBJ1-1, the V gene TRBV28; D remains unclear. Between the trimmed V and J ends, which lost 3 bases and 0 bases, there was a span of 5 bases. The CDR3 has 13 amino acids. CDR1 and CDR2 (germline): MDHEN, SYDVKM. The CDR3 DNA is TGTGCCAGCAGTTTGCGGATGAACACTGAAGCTTTCTTT. It is translated as CASSLRMNTEAFF.

The CDR3 coding sequence is TGCAGCGCCGAGGGTGGCACTTCGATCTATGGCTACACCTTC. It yields the protein CSAEGGTSIYGYTF. The J gene is TRBJ1-2, the V gene TRBV29-1; D call uncertain. The CDR3 extends over 14 amino acids. CDR1 is SQVTM, CDR2 ANQGSEA, per germline. Trimming cost V 7 bases and J 4 bases, with 19 bases left between them.

This rearrangement joins TRBV10-2 to TRBJ1-2; 8 bases are shared with TRBD1. V trimming: 5 bases; J trimming: 3 bases; junction bases outside the gene matches: 2. The germline V gene encodes CDR1 WSHSY and CDR2 SAAADI. The CDR3 contains 13 residues. The CDR3 sequence: CASSMDRDYGYTF. The CDR3 bases are TGCGCCAGCAGTATGGACAGGGACTATGGCTACACCTTC.

The chain links TRBV5-8 to TRBJ1-6; D gene ambiguous. The CDR3 is 16 amino acids. Trimming stripped 0 bases from V and 7 bases from J, with 14 bases between. Germline CDR1 SGHTS, CDR2 YDEGEE. CDR3 residues: CASSLGRRVWNSPLHF. The CDR3 DNA reads TGTGCCAGCAGCTTGGGACGGAGGGTATGGAATTCACCCCTCCACTTT.

The chain links TRBV18 to TRBJ1-2, with 8 bases aligning to TRBD1. Germline-derived CDR1 and CDR2 are KGHSH and LQKENI. With 5 bases clipped from V and 4 bases from J, the junction kept 3 bases outside the gene matches. This CDR3 region has 13 residues. DNA for the CDR3: TGTGCCAGCTCAGCGGACAGGGCCTATGGCTACACCTTC. Translated, it gives CASSADRAYGYTF.

The chain recombines TRBV7-9 with TRBJ1-4; TRBD1 might be the D (6 bases). The length of the CDR3 is 13 residues. The V and J ends lost 5 bases and 5 bases respectively, with 9 bases between them. Germline CDR1 and CDR2: SEHNR and FQNEAQ (reference sequence). In DNA, the CDR3 is TGTGCCAGCAGCCTCACAGGGAATGAAAAACTGTTTTTT. Translating it yields CASSLTGNEKLFF.

This chain connects TRBV18 to TRBJ2-2; TRBD1 matches 8 bases. With 2 bases clipped from V and 4 bases from J, the junction kept 0 bases outside the gene matches. The CDR3 runs 14 residues. The germline V gene has CDR1 KGHSH and CDR2 LQKENI. The CDR3, as DNA: TGTGCCAGCTCACCAGACAGGGGCACCGGGGAGCTGTTTTTT. It translates to CASSPDRGTGELFF.

The chain links TRBV15 to TRBJ1-1; D perhaps matches TRBD1 (5 bases). Trimming took 3 bases from V and 5 from J, leaving 13 bases between them. Looked up from germline, CDR1 is LNHNV and CDR2 is YYDKDF (reference sequence). The CDR3 consists of 14 residues. The CDR3 spells CATSRDQGWTEAFF. CDR3 DNA: TGTGCCACCAGCAGGGATCAGGGTTGGACTGAAGCTTTCTTT.

This clone was detected only once. V gene TRBV6-1 combines with J gene TRBJ2-5; D is unclear. Germline CDR1 is MNHNS and CDR2 is SASEGT. The germline V and J ends were trimmed by 1 base and 4 bases, with 4 bases remaining between them. The CDR3 is made up of 12 amino acids. The chain's CDR3 is CASSEGVETQYF. The CDR3 region has the DNA TGTGCCAGCAGTGAAGGCGTAGAGACCCAGTACTTC.

V is TRBV10-3 and J is TRBJ2-1; D perhaps matches TRBD1 (6 bases). CDR1 and CDR2 (germline): ENHRY, SYGVKD. Trimming cost V 4 bases and J 5 bases, with 15 bases left between them. The CDR3 covers 15 residues. The CDR3 region has the DNA TGTGCCATCAGTGCAGGGGTTTCTGGGGACAATGAGCAGTTCTTC. Protein product: CAISAGVSGDNEQFF.

The chain links TRBV28 to TRBJ2-7; D call uncertain. Germline CDR1 is MDHEN and CDR2 is SYDVKM. The CDR3 sequence is 11 residues long. Trimming left V 7 bases short and J 2 bases short, with 6 bases between. The CDR3 spells CASTATYEQYF. In nucleotides, the CDR3 is TGTGCCAGCACCGCGACCTACGAGCAGTACTTC. The full variable domain, in which reference TRBV28 and TRBJ2-7 provide the parts outside the CDR3, is DVKVTQSSRYLVKRTGEKVFLECVQDMDHENMFWYRQDPGLGLRLIYFSYDVKMKEKGDIPEGYSVSREKKERFSLILESASTNQTSMYLCASTATYEQYFGPGTRLTVT.

This sequence joins TRBV19 and TRBJ2-2; TRBD1 is a possible D gene (6 bases). The CDR3 is 13 residues long. V gave up 3 bases and J gave up 8 bases, with 10 bases separating them. Germline V gives CDR1 LNHDA, CDR2 SQIVND (reference sequence). CDR3: CASSMDSWGELFF. CDR3 bases: TGTGCCAGTAGTATGGACAGTTGGGGGGAGCTGTTTTTT. Full variable domain (remainder filled in from reference TRBV19 and TRBJ2-2): DGGITQSPKYLFRKEGQNVTLSCEQNLNHDAMYWYRQDPGQGLRLIYYSQIVNDFQKGDIAEGYSVSREKKESFPLTVTSAQKNPTAFYLCASSMDSWGELFFGEGSRLTVL.

V usage is TRBV6-5 and J usage is TRBJ2-2; a weak D match, TRBD1 (6 bases). Germline V gene sequence: CDR1 MNHEY, CDR2 SVGAGI. This CDR3 region has 14 residues. V lost 8 bases and J 2 bases, leaving 12 bases between the germline ends. The CDR3 protein is CASLRTVNTGELFF. The DNA of the CDR3 is TGTGCCAGCTTGCGGACAGTCAACACCGGGGAGCTGTTTTTT.

V gene TRBV28 combines with J gene TRBJ1-2, with D maybe TRBD1 (6 bases). Trimming took off 6 bases at V and 1 base at J, with 15 bases between the two ends. This CDR3 has 15 amino acids. Germline V lookup: CDR1 MDHEN, CDR2 SYDVKM. CDR3 sequence (DNA): TGTGCCAGCAGGGACACAGGGCTGGGTAACTATGGCTACACCTTC. Protein sequence: CASRDTGLGNYGYTF.

The chain recombines TRBV9 with TRBJ1-2; 12 bases are shared with TRBD1. J was trimmed by 3 bases and V by 1 base; bases with no gene match: 16. This CDR3 has 20 residues. Germline V CDR1 and CDR2: SGDLS, YYNGEE. CDR3 amino acids: CASSVYLGWDRGRGDYGYTF. CDR3 DNA: TGTGCCAGCAGCGTATATCTGGGTTGGGACAGGGGGCGAGGAGACTATGGCTACACCTTC.

The V gene is TRBV11-3, the J gene TRBJ2-7; 11 bases line up with TRBD2. Germline V gene data show CDR1 as SGHNT and CDR2 as YENEEA. Germline trimming cut 6 bases from V and 3 bases from J; bases unmatched to any gene: 7. The CDR3 covers 15 residues. The CDR3 bases are TGTGCCAGCAGTCCGACTAGCGGGGATGACTACGAGCAGTACTTC. Translated: CASSPTSGDDYEQYF.

J is TRBJ1-1 and V is TRBV28, with 10 bases lining up with TRBD1. With V trimmed by 10 bases and J by 1 base, 6 bases remained unmatched. The germline CDR1 and CDR2 sequences are MDHEN and SYDVKM. The CDR3 totals 14 residues. CDR3 region: CAIRTGGENTEAFF. CDR3 in DNA: TGTGCCATCCGGACAGGGGGAGAGAACACTGAAGCTTTCTTT. Full variable domain (missing parts from reference TRBV28 and TRBJ1-1): DVKVTQSSRYLVKRTGEKVFLECVQDMDHENMFWYRQDPGLGLRLIYFSYDVKMKEKGDIPEGYSVSREKKERFSLILESASTNQTSMYLCAIRTGGENTEAFFGQGTRLTVV.

The chain couples TRBV7-2 to TRBJ2-3; 8 nucleotides match TRBD1. The CDR3 totals 14 residues. Germline V CDR1 and CDR2: SGHTA, FQGNSA. Trimming at V came to 1 base and at J to 4 bases, leaving 1 base not matched to a gene. DNA of the CDR3: TGTGCCAGCAGCTTAGAACAGGGGGCAGATACGCAGTATTTT. It specifies CASSLEQGADTQYF.

The CDR3 loop reads CASSRGTGAHGAFF. The CDR3, as DNA: TGTGCCAGCAGCCGCGGGACAGGGGCACACGGAGCTTTCTTT. This chain connects TRBV27 to TRBJ1-1, with 10 bases lining up with TRBD1. Germline V gives CDR1 MNHEY, CDR2 SMNVEV (reference sequence). The CDR3 consists of 14 residues. With V trimmed by 6 bases and J by 10 bases, 11 bases remained unmatched.